The 4 T cell receptor beta chains below come from one sample, sequenced in a study of T cell responses to AZD1222 COVID-19 vaccine. The table came from immunoSEQ multiplex PCR; TCRdb's copy has only in-frame clones and leaves some out. The sample has some 120,000 clones; around 90% are singletons. The sample consisted of peripheral blood, taken on day 0 of AZD1222 vaccination. The receptors originated from an adult in good health.

This chain connects TRBV5-1 to TRBJ2-7, with no clear D. This CDR3 has 12 residues. Trimming took 0 bases from V and 7 from J, leaving 8 bases between them. Germline CDR1 and CDR2: SGHRS and YFSETQ. The CDR3 protein is CASSLVSEEQYF. CDR3 DNA sequence: TGCGCCAGCAGCTTGGTAAGTGAGGAGCAGTACTTC.

The rearrangement uses TRBV2 and TRBJ1-2; the D is unclear. Germline CDR1 reads SNHLY; CDR2 reads FYNNEI. The CDR3 length is 13 residues. Trimming left V 5 bases short and J 2 bases short, with 9 bases between. CDR3 in amino acids: CASSRTENYGYTF. In DNA form, the CDR3 reads TGTGCCAGCAGTAGAACCGAGAACTATGGCTACACCTTC.

This clone appeared a single time. Here the CDR3 reads CASSPFGGDTEAFF. The CDR3 nucleotides read TGTGCCAGCAGCCCGTTTGGGGGGGACACTGAAGCTTTCTTT. V is TRBV5-4 and J is TRBJ1-1; possibly TRBD1 for D (5 bases). This CDR3 has 14 amino acids. CDR1 and CDR2 (germline): SGHNT, YYREEE (reference sequence). V shed 4 bases and J shed 3 bases, with 13 bases lying between them.

The CDR3 loop reads CASSRLEANYGYTF. As DNA, the CDR3 is TGTGCCAGCAGCCGATTGGAGGCTAACTATGGCTACACCTTC. This chain joins TRBV3-1 (or the pseudogene TRBV3-2) and TRBJ1-2; D gene ambiguous. This CDR3 is built from 14 residues. V dropped 4 bases and J dropped 0 bases, with 9 bases sitting between them. Germline-derived CDR1 and CDR2 are LGHDT and YNNKEL (reference sequence).